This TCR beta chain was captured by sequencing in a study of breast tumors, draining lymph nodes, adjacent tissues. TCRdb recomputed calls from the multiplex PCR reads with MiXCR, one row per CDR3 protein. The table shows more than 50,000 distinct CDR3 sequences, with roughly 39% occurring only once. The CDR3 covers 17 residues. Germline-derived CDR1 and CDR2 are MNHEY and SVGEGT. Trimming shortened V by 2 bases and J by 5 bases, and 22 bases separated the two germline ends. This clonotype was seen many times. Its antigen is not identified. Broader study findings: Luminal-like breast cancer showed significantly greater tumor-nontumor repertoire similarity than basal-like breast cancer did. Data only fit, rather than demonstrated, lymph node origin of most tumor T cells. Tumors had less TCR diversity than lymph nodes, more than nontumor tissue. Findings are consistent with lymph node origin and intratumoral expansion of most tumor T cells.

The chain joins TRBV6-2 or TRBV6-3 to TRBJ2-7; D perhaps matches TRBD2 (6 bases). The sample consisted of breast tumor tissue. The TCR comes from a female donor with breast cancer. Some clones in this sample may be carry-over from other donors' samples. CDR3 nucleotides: TGTGCCAGCAGTTACAAGGTGATTAGGCGGGAAAGGAACGAGCAGTACTTC. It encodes CASSYKVIRRERNEQYF.